The T cell receptor beta chain described here comes from a study of T cell responses to AZD1222 COVID-19 vaccine. Study-level results: Spike-specific TCRs gained breadth and depth after people received two AZD1222 doses.

For this clone: Its matching antigen is unknown.

Only in-frame clones appear in the TCRdb table, and some are missing; sequencing was by immunoSEQ multiplex PCR. The sample lists about 200,000 clones, approximately 94% occurring once. In germline, CDR1 is LNHNV, CDR2 YYDKDF (reference sequence). The CDR3 extends over 14 amino acids. After removal of 5 bases from V and 3 bases from J, the junction contained 4 bases not matched to a gene. The source of this sequence is an adult who received the MenACWY meningococcal vaccine as a control. The sequencing here drew on peripheral blood, taken 28 days after the second dose of the MenACWY control vaccine. The V call is TRBV15, the J call TRBJ1-1; 9 bases align to TRBD1. CDR3 bases: TGTGCCACCAGCCGGACAGGGGAGGACACTGAAGCTTTCTTT. Translating it yields CATSRTGEDTEAFF. The whole variable domain, remainder taken from reference TRBV15 and TRBJ1-1, is DAMVIQNPRYQVTQFGKPVTLSCSQTLNHNVMYWYQQKSSQAPKLLFHYYDKDFNNEADTPDNFQSRRPNTSFCFLDIRSPGLGDTAMYLCATSRTGEDTEAFFGQGTRLTVV.